This record covers a single T cell receptor (beta chain). The antigen is unknown. The CDR3 end lies 3 residues beyond the end of the read and is filled in from the germline J gene. These data originate in a study of Tregs in tolerant kidney transplant recipients. Study-wide results and limits: In tolerant patients, donor-specific Tregs outgrew total Tregs, suggesting antigen-driven expansion.

The data were produced by immunoSEQ multiplex PCR, yet TCRdb's version contains in-frame clones alone and is incomplete. The sample has approximately 50,000 clones. The CDR3 sequence is 15 residues long. In germline, CDR1 is LNHDA, CDR2 SQIVND (reference sequence). Trimming pared 11 bases from V and 7 bases from J, leaving 23 bases between. The specimen was CD4+ T cells from blood, collected before the transplant. This sequence originates from a human donor who received a combined kidney and bone marrow transplant. The V call is TRBV19, the J call TRBJ2-2, with D possibly TRBD2 on 6 matching bases. The sequenced part of the CDR3 DNA is TGTGCCGGGCGGGGAGGAGGGGATCAAGGCGGGGAG. Encoded protein: CAGRGGGDQGGE. The entire CDR3 reads CAGRGGGDQGGELFF.